This TCR beta chain was profiled in a study of early T cells in non-severe SARS-CoV-2 infection. Study conclusions and caveats: Lookups in VDJdb leaned toward anti-spike CD8 responses and missed private and CD4 specificities.

In this sample, this clonotype turned up many times. The antigen is unknown. Individual cDNA molecules were tagged with unique molecular identifiers, the study reported. One entry per CDR3 protein, called by TCRdb with MiXCR from the 5' RACE reads. The table shows under 65,000 distinct CDR3 sequences, with around 12% occurring only once. The sequenced sample consisted of whole blood. This TCR derives from an adult who was a healthcare worker with PCR-confirmed SARS-CoV-2 infection or an uninfected control (not recorded which).

CDR3 amino acids: CASSITRRGSYNEQFF. CDR3 coding DNA: TGTGCCAGCAGCATCACTCGAAGGGGCTCCTACAATGAGCAGTTCTTC. The V gene is TRBV7-9, the J gene TRBJ2-1, with D maybe TRBD1 (5 bases). Trimming took off 5 bases at V and 0 bases at J, with 14 bases between the two ends. CDR3 length equals 16 residues. Germline values: CDR1 SEHNR, CDR2 FQNEAQ (reference sequence).